The clone carrying this T cell receptor beta chain was seen only a few times. Its antigen remains unidentified. This entry is derived from a study of T-cell memory formation after mild COVID-19. Study-wide results and caveats: Some responding clones appeared in pre-infection memory, suggesting cross-reactive memory joined.

Germline-derived CDR1 and CDR2 are SGDLS and YYNGEE. With V trimmed by 1 base and J by 10 bases, 15 bases remained unmatched. There are 17 residues in the CDR3. TCRdb itself ran the 5' RACE reads through MiXCR, one entry per CDR3 protein. Among some 100,000 distinct CDR3 sequences listed, 11% were seen once. The receptor comes from a man aged 18 to 30 who had mild COVID-19 (a few samples of this study predate the infection). Cell type and time point are not known. The V call is TRBV9, the J call TRBJ2-1, with TRBD1 matching 9 bases. The sample consisted of PBMCs or a T cell subset sorted from them (not recorded which). In DNA, the CDR3 is TGTGCCAGCAGCGTACTCGACGGGACAGGGTCCCATTGGGAGCAGTTCTTC. Protein sequence: CASSVLDGTGSHWEQFF.